The 27 T cell receptor beta chains listed next were all sequenced from one sample in a study of cytomegalovirus exposure and HLA in healthy donors. With 60 Vbeta and 13 Jbeta primers, the PCR was carried out. Profiled with immunoSEQ multiplex PCR; TCRdb holds only in-frame clones, not every one. The sample has about 140,000 clones, around 86% seen once. Sequencing was carried out using PBMCs. The receptor set was obtained from a woman in her forties or fifties in good health and CMV-seropositive.

V is TRBV5-1 and J is TRBJ2-3; D call uncertain. In germline, CDR1 is SGHRS, CDR2 YFSETQ. Trimming pared 1 base from V and 0 bases from J, leaving 3 bases between. This CDR3 has 13 residues. Here the CDR3 DNA reads TGCGCCAGCAGCTTGCTCAGCACAGATACGCAGTATTTT. Translated: CASSLLSTDTQYF.

The V call is TRBV7-2, the J call TRBJ1-3; a weak D match, TRBD1 (5 bases). Trimming stripped 1 base from V and 3 bases from J, with 7 bases between. The germline V gene has CDR1 SGHTA and CDR2 FQGNSA. This CDR3 spans 14 amino acids. CDR3 DNA sequence: TGTGCCAGCAGCTTAGGGGGGGATGGAAACACCATATATTTT. It encodes CASSLGGDGNTIYF.

The sample holds one count of this clone. The chain employs TRBV20-1 and TRBJ2-3; D might be TRBD2 (6 bases). V shed 5 bases and J shed 8 bases, with 11 bases lying between them. Per the germline V gene, CDR1 is DFQATT and CDR2 is SNEGSKA (reference sequence). This CDR3 is 11 amino acids long. The CDR3 bases are TGCAGTGCTGGAGGGAGGACTACGCAGTATTTT. Translation: CSAGGRTTQYF.

This chain links TRBV9 with TRBJ2-1; TRBD2 is a possible D gene (5 bases). The CDR3 sequence is 15 residues long. Germline-derived CDR1 and CDR2 are SGDLS and YYNGEE. V lost 4 bases, J lost 0 bases, and 11 bases lay in between. The CDR3 region is CASSPGLVSYNEQFF. The CDR3 region has the DNA TGTGCCAGCAGCCCCGGACTGGTCTCCTACAATGAGCAGTTCTTC.

This clone was seen a single time. The genes are TRBV2 and TRBJ2-3; no clear D gene. CDR1 is SNHLY and CDR2 is FYNNEI in the germline V gene. With 2 bases removed from V and 1 base from J, the gap between germline ends came to 7 bases. The CDR3 is 14 amino acids. The CDR3 sequence: CASSERVGTDTQYF. The CDR3 DNA is TGTGCCAGCAGTGAACGGGTAGGCACAGATACGCAGTATTTT. The whole variable domain, remainder taken from reference TRBV2 and TRBJ2-3, is EPEVTQTPSHQVTQMGQEVILRCVPISNHLYFYWYRQILGQKVEFLVSFYNNEISEKSEIFDDQFSVERPDGSNFTLKIRSTKLEDSAMYFCASSERVGTDTQYFGPGTRLTVL.

This clone appeared a few times. The chain couples TRBV28 to TRBJ1-1, with TRBD1 identical over 11 bases. Trimming took 6 bases from V and 10 from J; bases not matched to a gene: 4. CDR1 is MDHEN and CDR2 is SYDVKM in the germline V gene. There are 12 residues in the CDR3. The CDR3 DNA follows: TGTGCCAGCAGATGGACAGGGGGCTTAGCTTTCTTT. Translated, it gives CASRWTGGLAFF.

The chain recombines TRBV27 with TRBJ2-3; TRBD2 agrees at 8 bases. This CDR3 has 14 residues. V shed 3 bases, J shed 12 bases, and the junction held 11 bases outside the gene matches. The germline CDR1 and CDR2 sequences are MNHEY and SMNVEV (reference sequence). CDR3 sequence: CASSFNPRLAIQYF. CDR3 sequence (DNA): TGTGCCAGCAGTTTCAACCCTAGACTAGCGATTCAGTATTTT.

The chain employs TRBV2 and TRBJ1-5; 8 nucleotides line up with TRBD1. The germline V gene has CDR1 SNHLY and CDR2 FYNNEI. The CDR3 is made up of 15 amino acids. V trimming: 3 bases; J trimming: 7 bases; junction bases outside the gene matches: 8. CDR3 protein: CASSDGQGALQPQHF. In nucleotides, the CDR3 is TGTGCCAGCAGTGATGGTCAGGGGGCCCTGCAGCCCCAGCATTTT.

The V call is TRBV5-1, the J call TRBJ1-5, with D unclear. Between the trimmed V and J ends, which lost 1 base and 5 bases, there was a span of 7 bases. Looked up from germline, CDR1 is SGHRS and CDR2 is YFSETQ. The CDR3 is 13 residues long. The CDR3 DNA reads TGCGCCAGCAGCTTGAGCGGGTATCAGCCCCAGCATTTT. Its protein product is CASSLSGYQPQHF.

The V call is TRBV5-1, the J call TRBJ2-3; D remains ambiguous. V lost 0 bases and J 3 bases, leaving 11 bases between the germline ends. This CDR3 contains 15 residues. Per the germline V gene, CDR1 is SGHRS and CDR2 is YFSETQ. CDR3 sequence (DNA): TGCGCCAGCAGCTTGGTATGGCTCAAGACAGATACGCAGTATTTT. It yields the protein CASSLVWLKTDTQYF.

The V call is TRBV6-5, the J call TRBJ1-4; D might be TRBD1 (6 bases). Germline V gene data show CDR1 as MNHEY and CDR2 as SVGAGI. The length of the CDR3 is 14 residues. Trimming removed 2 bases at V and 3 bases at J, with 7 bases between. The CDR3, as DNA: TGTGCCAGCAGTTACCGACAGGCTAATGAAAAACTGTTTTTT. Protein sequence: CASSYRQANEKLFF.

The chain joins TRBV6-5 to TRBJ2-3, with 10 positions matching TRBD1. Germline CDR1 reads MNHEY; CDR2 reads SVGAGI. This CDR3 has 14 amino acids. Germline trimming cut 5 bases from V and 7 bases from J; bases unmatched to any gene: 6. This CDR3 is CASSPGTGVNTQYF. The CDR3 DNA reads as TGTGCCAGCAGTCCTGGGACAGGGGTAAATACGCAGTATTTT.

A single count supports this clone. J is TRBJ1-5 and V is TRBV28, with D possibly being TRBD1 (5 bases). Germline-derived CDR1 and CDR2 are MDHEN and SYDVKM. V was shortened by 3 bases and J by 7 bases, with 13 bases between the two germline ends. This CDR3 comprises 14 residues. The DNA of the CDR3 is TGTGCCAGCAGTTTTCAGGGTGCGGGGCAGCCCCAGCATTTT. It encodes CASSFQGAGQPQHF.

This clone was detected a few times. The chain is built from TRBV25-1 and TRBJ2-1, with 10 bases fitting TRBD2. Germline V gene data show CDR1 as MGHDK and CDR2 as SYGVNS. The CDR3 runs 15 residues. V was pared by 2 bases and J by 6 bases, with 4 bases of the junction left unmatched. CDR3 in DNA: TGTGCCAGCAGTGAAAAAGCGGGAGGGGTCAATGAGCAGTTCTTC. Translation: CASSEKAGGVNEQFF.

V is TRBV5-1 and J is TRBJ1-1, with 8 positions matching TRBD1. The junction had 11 bases not matched to a gene; V was cut back by 5 bases and J by 8 bases. This CDR3 is 14 amino acids long. CDR1 is SGHRS, CDR2 YFSETQ, per germline. Here the CDR3 DNA reads TGCGCCAGCAGAAGACAGGGGTTGGAAGAAGAAGCTTTCTTT. Protein product: CASRRQGLEEEAFF.

The chain couples TRBV7-2 to TRBJ1-3; D gene unclear. Between the trimmed V and J ends, which lost 2 bases and 6 bases, there was a span of 8 bases. Per the germline V gene, CDR1 is SGHTA and CDR2 is FQGNSA. This CDR3 contains 13 residues. The CDR3 is CASSLNQENTIYF. The CDR3 DNA sequence: TGTGCCAGCAGCTTAAACCAGGAAAACACCATATATTTT.

V and J are TRBV27 and TRBJ1-5; 7 bases are a match to TRBD1. With 5 bases clipped from V and 5 bases from J, the junction kept 9 bases outside the gene matches. This CDR3 has 15 amino acids. CDR1 and CDR2 from the germline V gene are MNHEY and SMNVEV (reference sequence). CDR3 in DNA: TGTGCCAGCAGTCCTTCCGACAGGGACGATCAGCCCCAGCATTTT. Its protein product is CASSPSDRDDQPQHF.

This chain joins TRBV7-2 and TRBJ2-2; TRBD1 might be the D (5 bases). Germline V lookup: CDR1 SGHTA, CDR2 FQGNSA. The CDR3 covers 13 residues. V was pared by 4 bases and J by 9 bases, with 12 bases between. CDR3: CASSYNQGWELFF. The CDR3 DNA sequence: TGTGCCAGCAGCTACAACCAGGGATGGGAGCTGTTTTTT.

The rearrangement joins TRBV6-5 to TRBJ2-7, with TRBD2 matching over 13 bases. This CDR3 has 15 residues. The V gene end was trimmed by 4 bases and the J gene end by 2 bases; junction bases not matched to a gene: 2. The V gene's germline CDR1 is MNHEY and CDR2 SVGAGI. CDR3 sequence: CASSLLAGGPYEQYF. In DNA, the CDR3 is TGTGCCAGCAGTTTACTAGCGGGAGGGCCCTACGAGCAGTACTTC.

This clone was counted a few times. The gene calls are TRBV2 and TRBJ1-1, with D possibly TRBD1 on 6 matching bases. Trimming shortened V by 6 bases and J by 0 bases, and 11 bases separated the two germline ends. CDR1 and CDR2 from the germline V gene are SNHLY and FYNNEI. The CDR3 has 14 residues. CDR3 in DNA: TGTGCCAGCAGAATCAGGGGTATGAACACTGAAGCTTTCTTT. It is translated as CASRIRGMNTEAFF.

This chain links TRBV9 with TRBJ2-5; the match to TRBD1 covers 8 bases. This CDR3 is built from 14 residues. The germline V gene has CDR1 SGDLS and CDR2 YYNGEE. With V trimmed by 2 bases and J by 4 bases, 4 bases remained unmatched. CDR3 in amino acids: CASSVTGVGETQYF. DNA of the CDR3: TGTGCCAGCAGCGTGACAGGGGTGGGAGAGACCCAGTACTTC.

The chain joins TRBV27 to TRBJ2-7; 8 bases are shared with TRBD1. Germline-derived CDR1 and CDR2 are MNHEY and SMNVEV (reference sequence). Losses at the gene ends were 4 bases for V and 5 bases for J; bases not matched to a gene: 7. The CDR3 contains 14 residues. CDR3 bases: TGTGCCAGCAGTTACCAGGGGGCGTTTCACGAGCAGTACTTC. This sequence encodes CASSYQGAFHEQYF.

This clone was seen a handful of times. V is TRBV2 and J is TRBJ2-7; the match to TRBD2 covers 13 bases. Trimming at V came to 7 bases and at J to 4 bases, leaving 7 bases not matched to a gene. Germline-derived CDR1 and CDR2 are SNHLY and FYNNEI. The CDR3 is 15 residues long. The CDR3, as DNA: TGTGCCAGCAAGACTAGCGGGAGGATGGGGTACGAGCAGTACTTC. Translated, it gives CASKTSGRMGYEQYF.

The CDR3 coding sequence is TGTGCCTGGAACTCAGGGGGCTACGAGCAGTACTTC. This translates into CAWNSGGYEQYF. The rearrangement links TRBV30 to TRBJ2-7; 7 nucleotides line up with TRBD1. The CDR3 runs to 12 residues. The germline CDR1 and CDR2 sequences are GTSNPN and SVGIG (reference sequence). Trimming removed 4 bases from V and 3 bases from J; junction bases left unmatched: 3.

The genes are TRBV10-3 and TRBJ2-1; 10 bases are a match to TRBD2. Germline CDR1 is ENHRY and CDR2 is SYGVKD. This CDR3 contains 16 residues. V gave up 0 bases and J gave up 5 bases; unmatched junction bases: 4. CDR3 in DNA: TGTGCCATCAGTGAGTCCTCTAGCGGGGGCAACAATGAGCAGTTCTTC. It translates to CAISESSSGGNNEQFF.

The chain joins TRBV30 to TRBJ2-3; 7 bases line up with TRBD2. Germline-derived CDR1 and CDR2 are GTSNPN and SVGIG (reference sequence). J was trimmed by 4 bases and V by 0 bases; bases with no gene match: 13. The CDR3 length is 17 residues. The CDR3 DNA reads TGTGCCTGGAGTGTTTCCTTCGGAGGGGAGGGTTCAGATACGCAGTATTTT. Translating it yields CAWSVSFGGEGSDTQYF.

This chain links TRBV6-1 with TRBJ1-1; no clear D gene. Germline V CDR1 and CDR2: MNHNS, SASEGT. This CDR3 has 15 amino acids. V gave up 7 bases and J gave up 5 bases, with 20 bases separating them. Here the CDR3 reads CASTPVQADRTEAFF. The CDR3 coding sequence is TGTGCCAGCACCCCCGTCCAGGCAGATCGGACTGAAGCTTTCTTT.